This TCR beta chain was obtained from a study of control samples from healthy donors and cancer patients (dated by TCRdb to the early 2020s). Library generation was performed with the immunoSEQ multiplex PCR assay. Held by TCRdb, this immuneACCESS table contains in-frame sequences only and omits some clones. Under half of the omission traces to an unresolved V gene where checked; the cause of the rest is unknown. For this sample the table gives about 80,000 clones, of which roughly 84% were detected only once. The top ten constitute more than 9% of the sample. The CDR3 has 14 amino acids, counting the end cysteine and phenylalanine. The retained sequence is limited to the CDR3, 42 bases, with the frame set at the first base. From the germline V gene, CDR1 is MDHEN and CDR2 is SYDVKM. A remark on this clone: Its antigen remains undetermined. The junction does not match germline at one end; this may be a read error.

The sequence was obtained from a man in his 60s with head and neck cancer. The material sequenced was PBMCs. The chain uses TRBV28 and TRBJ1-5, with TRBD1 matching 7 junction bases. The nucleotide sequence is TGTGCCAGCATTTTACAGGGGAGCAATCAGCCCCAGCATTTT. It is translated as CASILQGSNQPQHF.